This T cell receptor beta chain was sequenced for a study of T cells expressing NK-cell markers. The CDR3 runs to 15 residues. TCRdb re-called the 5' RACE reads and gives one entry per CDR3 protein, without DNA. The data include about 260,000 distinct CDR3 sequences; the top ten clones carry 0.39%. The clonotype originates from a man aged 18 to 29 in good health. Sequenced sample: blood T cells: a sorted CD56 or NKG2C T cell subset, CD4+ or CD8+ T cells, or bulk PBMC T cells (not recorded which). This chain links TRBV12-3 or TRBV12-4 with TRBJ2-1; TCRdb outputs TRBD1, but without DNA this stays unchecked. The CDR3 reads CASSRQPPSDNEQFF.